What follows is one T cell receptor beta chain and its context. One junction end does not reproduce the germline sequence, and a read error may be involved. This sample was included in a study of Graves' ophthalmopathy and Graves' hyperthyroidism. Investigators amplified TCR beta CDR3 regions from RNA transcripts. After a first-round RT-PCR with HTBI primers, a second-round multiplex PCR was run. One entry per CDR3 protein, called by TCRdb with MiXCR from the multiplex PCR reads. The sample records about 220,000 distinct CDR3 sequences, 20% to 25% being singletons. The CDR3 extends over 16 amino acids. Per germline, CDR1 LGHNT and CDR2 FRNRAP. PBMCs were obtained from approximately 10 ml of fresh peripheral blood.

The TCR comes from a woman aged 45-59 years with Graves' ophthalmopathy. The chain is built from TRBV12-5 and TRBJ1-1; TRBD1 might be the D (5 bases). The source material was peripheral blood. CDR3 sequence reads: CASGLRQGALETEASF. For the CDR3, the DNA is TGTGCTAGTGGCCTGCGGCAAGGGGCGCTGGAGACTGAAGCTTCCTTT.